The subject of this entry is one TCR beta chain. Its target is unknown. This CDR3 comprises 13 residues. Looked up from germline, CDR1 is SQVTM and CDR2 is ANQGSEA. Trimming stripped 2 bases from V and 5 bases from J, with 10 bases between. Per donor, at least one pre-ART and at least two post-ART PBMC samples were obtained. This sample stems from a study of long-term antiretroviral therapy in people with HIV. Notes on the study in general: Missing from the dataset were any data on ART adherence, viral resistance or therapy changes.

Researchers report immunoSEQ v3.0 was run at survey level. Sequenced by immunoSEQ multiplex PCR; TCRdb stores in-frame clones only, minus some. Among 20,000 to 25,000 clones listed, roughly 88% were seen once. The V and J genes are TRBV29-1 and TRBJ2-4; D is possibly TRBD1 (6 bases). The sample in question was unsorted PBMCs, obtained 1.2 years after starting antiretroviral therapy. The TCR comes from a woman aged 40 to 55 with HIV. The CDR3 protein is CSVERGTENIQYF. The CDR3 region has the DNA TGCAGCGTTGAAAGGGGGACCGAAAACATTCAGTACTTC.